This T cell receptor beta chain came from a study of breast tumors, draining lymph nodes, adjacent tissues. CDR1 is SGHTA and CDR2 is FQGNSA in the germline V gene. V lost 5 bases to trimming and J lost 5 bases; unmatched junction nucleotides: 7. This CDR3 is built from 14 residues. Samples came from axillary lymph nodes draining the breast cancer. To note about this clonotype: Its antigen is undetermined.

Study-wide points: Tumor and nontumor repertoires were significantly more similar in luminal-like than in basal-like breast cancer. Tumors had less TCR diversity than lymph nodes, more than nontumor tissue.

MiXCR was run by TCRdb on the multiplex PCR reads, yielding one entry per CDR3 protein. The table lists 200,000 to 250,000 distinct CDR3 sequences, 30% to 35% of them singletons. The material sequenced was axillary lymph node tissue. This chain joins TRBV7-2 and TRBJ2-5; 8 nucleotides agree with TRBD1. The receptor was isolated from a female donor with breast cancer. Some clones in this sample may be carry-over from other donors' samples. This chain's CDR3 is CASSTDRGGETQYF. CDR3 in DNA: TGTGCCAGCAGCACCGACAGGGGAGGTGAGACCCAGTACTTC.